Listed below are T cell receptor beta chains from one sample, sequenced in a study of blood T cell repertoires in COVID-19. Sequencing used immunoSEQ multiplex PCR; TCRdb keeps in-frame clones, though not all of them. Of 200,000 to 250,000 clones listed, around 82% are singletons. The sample taken for sequencing was PBMCs or T cells enriched from blood (not recorded which). The receptors shown here come from a woman aged 40 to 50 with acute COVID-19. Each CDR3 is given with its conserved first and last residue. Fields, in order: CDR3 DNA, CDR3 protein, J gene, clone size, D gene, V gene. The D gene is left open where the match is weak. A row's size may be missing; if present it is once, few, many or a size class.

CDR3 DNA: TGTGCCAGCACCCAAGGACAGGTTGGAAACACCATATATTTT
CDR3 protein: CASTQGQVGNTIYF
J gene: TRBJ1-3
clone size: -
D gene: TRBD1
V gene: TRBV6-5

CDR3 DNA: TGTGCCAGCAGCATTGGGACTAGCGGGAGCTATGAGCAGTTCTTC
CDR3 protein: CASSIGTSGSYEQFF
J gene: TRBJ2-1
clone size: -
D gene: TRBD2
V gene: TRBV27

CDR3 DNA: TGTGCCAGCAGTTTAGGGGGGGTTTACGAGCAGTACTTC
CDR3 protein: CASSLGGVYEQYF
J gene: TRBJ2-7
clone size: -
D gene: TRBD2
V gene: TRBV28

CDR3 DNA: TGTGCCAGCAGCCTGGGACTAGCGGGGGGCACAGATACGCAGTATTTT
CDR3 protein: CASSLGLAGGTDTQYF
J gene: TRBJ2-3
clone size: -
D gene: TRBD2
V gene: TRBV7-2

CDR3 DNA: TGTGCCAGCAGTTCGAGGTGGGGACAGCGGTCCAAAAACATTCAGTACTTC
CDR3 protein: CASSSRWGQRSKNIQYF
J gene: TRBJ2-4
clone size: -
D gene: TRBD1
V gene: TRBV28

CDR3 DNA: TGTGCCAGCTCCAATTCGGGACTAGCGGGGTCGGAGACCCAGTACTTC
CDR3 protein: CASSNSGLAGSETQYF
J gene: TRBJ2-5
clone size: -
D gene: TRBD2
V gene: TRBV2

CDR3 DNA: TGTGCCAGTAGTACACGACAGAATAGCAATCAGCCCCAGCATTTT
CDR3 protein: CASSTRQNSNQPQHF
J gene: TRBJ1-5
clone size: -
D gene: -
V gene: TRBV19

CDR3 DNA: TGTGCCAGTAGACATCTAGCGGGGAGCCGAGCGAACACCGGGGAGCTGTTTTTT
CDR3 protein: CASRHLAGSRANTGELFF
J gene: TRBJ2-2
clone size: -
D gene: TRBD2
V gene: TRBV19

CDR3 DNA: TGTGCCAGCAGCTTAGGAGGCCTTGGAAACACCATATATTTT
CDR3 protein: CASSLGGLGNTIYF
J gene: TRBJ1-3
clone size: -
D gene: -
V gene: TRBV7-2

CDR3 DNA: TGCGCCAGCAGCCAAGATTTAGCGTCGGGTGAGCAGTTCTTC
CDR3 protein: CASSQDLASGEQFF
J gene: TRBJ2-1
clone size: -
D gene: -
V gene: TRBV4-3

CDR3 DNA: TGTGCCTGGAGTGGACAGGGTAACACCATATATTTT
CDR3 protein: CAWSGQGNTIYF
J gene: TRBJ1-3
clone size: once
D gene: TRBD1
V gene: TRBV30

CDR3 DNA: TGTGCCAGTAGTGTCGGACAGGCAAACACTGAAGCTTTCTTT
CDR3 protein: CASSVGQANTEAFF
J gene: TRBJ1-1
clone size: -
D gene: TRBD1
V gene: TRBV19

CDR3 DNA: TGTGCCAGCAGCTTGGGGCACAGGGGCGGAGGCACTGAAGCTTTCTTT
CDR3 protein: CASSLGHRGGGTEAFF
J gene: TRBJ1-1
clone size: -
D gene: TRBD1
V gene: TRBV5-4

CDR3 DNA: TGTGCCAGCAGCCTCGAGGCCAGCAATCAGCCCCAGCATTTT
CDR3 protein: CASSLEASNQPQHF
J gene: TRBJ1-5
clone size: -
D gene: -
V gene: TRBV9

CDR3 DNA: TGTGCCAGCAGCTTACATGGGAGAGGCTATGGCTACACCTTC
CDR3 protein: CASSLHGRGYGYTF
J gene: TRBJ1-2
clone size: -
D gene: -
V gene: TRBV7-2

CDR3 DNA: TGTGCCAGCAGTCCTCGGACTAGCGGGTCCTACGAGCAGTACTTC
CDR3 protein: CASSPRTSGSYEQYF
J gene: TRBJ2-7
clone size: few
D gene: TRBD2
V gene: TRBV6-5

CDR3 DNA: TGCAGCGTTGGACTACAGCCCTACGAGCAGTACTTC
CDR3 protein: CSVGLQPYEQYF
J gene: TRBJ2-7
clone size: -
D gene: -
V gene: TRBV29-1

CDR3 DNA: TGTGCCAGCAGGCGGGGACTGGAAAAACTGTTTTTT
CDR3 protein: CASRRGLEKLFF
J gene: TRBJ1-4
clone size: -
D gene: -
V gene: TRBV25-1

CDR3 DNA: TGTGCCAGCAGTTTAGGAGGGGGCGCGTATGGCTACACCTTC
CDR3 protein: CASSLGGGAYGYTF
J gene: TRBJ1-2
clone size: -
D gene: TRBD1
V gene: TRBV28

CDR3 DNA: TGTGCCTGGAGTGTGGCCAGGGGGCCTGGAAACACCATATATTTT
CDR3 protein: CAWSVARGPGNTIYF
J gene: TRBJ1-3
clone size: -
D gene: TRBD1
V gene: TRBV30

CDR3 DNA: TGTGCCAGCAGCTTGTCCAGACTTTCGTTATACGAGCAGTACTTC
CDR3 protein: CASSLSRLSLYEQYF
J gene: TRBJ2-7
clone size: -
D gene: -
V gene: TRBV5-8

CDR3 DNA: TGTGCCAGCAGTTACCTAAGGGGGGGACCCTACAATGAGCAGTTCTTC
CDR3 protein: CASSYLRGGPYNEQFF
J gene: TRBJ2-1
clone size: -
D gene: -
V gene: TRBV6-5

CDR3 DNA: TGTGCCAGTAGCACCCGGGTGGGACAGGGAGGCACCGGGGAGCTGTTTTTT
CDR3 protein: CASSTRVGQGGTGELFF
J gene: TRBJ2-2
clone size: few
D gene: TRBD1
V gene: TRBV19

CDR3 DNA: TGTGCCAGCAGCGTAGCCACAGGTAGTCAGGTTGCTGGAAACACCATATATTTT
CDR3 protein: CASSVATGSQVAGNTIYF
J gene: TRBJ1-3
clone size: -
D gene: -
V gene: TRBV9

CDR3 DNA: TGCGCCAGCAGCCTACCGGGACACGGCGATCAGCCCCAGCATTTT
CDR3 protein: CASSLPGHGDQPQHF
J gene: TRBJ1-5
clone size: -
D gene: -
V gene: TRBV4-1

CDR3 DNA: TGTGCCAGCAGCTCCCAATTCTCAGGGGCTGGCTACACCTTC
CDR3 protein: CASSSQFSGAGYTF
J gene: TRBJ1-2
clone size: -
D gene: -
V gene: TRBV11-1

CDR3 DNA: TGTGCCAGCAGTGTAACAGGGGGAGGTGGCTACACCTTC
CDR3 protein: CASSVTGGGGYTF
J gene: TRBJ1-2
clone size: -
D gene: TRBD1
V gene: TRBV2

CDR3 DNA: TGTGCCAGCAGCTTATATGCTAGCGGGGGACGCGCTACGCAGTATTTT
CDR3 protein: CASSLYASGGRATQYF
J gene: TRBJ2-3
clone size: -
D gene: TRBD2
V gene: TRBV7-3

CDR3 DNA: TGTGCCTGGATTCCGGGACAGCTTCTCTCTTACTATGGCTACACCTTC
CDR3 protein: CAWIPGQLLSYYGYTF
J gene: TRBJ1-2
clone size: -
D gene: TRBD1
V gene: TRBV30

CDR3 DNA: TGTGCCAGCAGCTTCGGCCCTGGGACAGGGGATGGCTACACCTTC
CDR3 protein: CASSFGPGTGDGYTF
J gene: TRBJ1-2
clone size: -
D gene: TRBD1
V gene: TRBV7-2

CDR3 DNA: TGTGCCAGCAGTCGGGGAAATAATTCACCCCTCCACTTT
CDR3 protein: CASSRGNNSPLHF
J gene: TRBJ1-6
clone size: few
D gene: -
V gene: TRBV2